The present TCR beta chain was sequenced within a study of blood T cell repertoires in COVID-19. About the study: There were acute and convalescent COVID-19 samples, and they came from the United States, Italy and Spain. The analysed material was cDNA or gDNA that came from T cells, B-cell-depleted T cells, or PBMCs.

Per the original data handling: Using reference gene primer amplification, nucleated cell counts were estimated. Sequencing was performed with immunoSEQ multiplex PCR; in TCRdb, only in-frame clones are kept and a portion is missing. That table is the source of V, J and clone size, and D and trimming were worked out from the DNA. The table has some 180,000 clones, around 82% seen once. Trimming removed 3 bases at V and 3 bases at J, with 9 bases between. Germline CDR1 is SGHRS and CDR2 is YFSETQ. This CDR3 contains 13 residues. This receptor was taken from an elderly woman with acute or convalescent COVID-19. The source material was peripheral blood. This chain connects TRBV5-1 to TRBJ1-1; D remains unclear. The CDR3 protein is CASSWWEDTEAFF. The CDR3 DNA reads TGCGCCAGCAGCTGGTGGGAGGACACTGAAGCTTTCTTT.